This TCR beta chain was recorded in a study of T cell clonality in common variable immunodeficiency. Note on this clone: What it binds is unknown. With the read ending 3 residues before the CDR3 end, the germline J gene is used to fill in that end.

The CDR3 loop spans 14 amino acids. Germline V gene sequence: CDR1 SGHRS, CDR2 YFSETQ. V was clipped by 2 bases and J by 6 bases, with 15 bases between them. The CVID group had some 15 females and 25 to 30 males, mean age approximately 40. CVID subjects were neither ill nor on immunomodulatory or immunosuppressive medication at sampling. Heparinized whole blood, about 5 to 9 ml, came from each donor. Whole-study results and caveats: In common variable immunodeficiency, TCR beta chains reportedly carried fewer deletions and N-nucleotide insertions.

Sequencing input was equivalent genomic DNA from CVID and controls. Measured with immunoSEQ multiplex PCR; TCRdb has only the in-frame clones, and not every one. The sample counts around 40,000 clones, none seen once; the ten largest own around 6%. V gene TRBV5-1 combines with J gene TRBJ2-7; tentatively, D is TRBD1 (5 bases). The sequenced sample consisted of peripheral blood mononuclear cells. The source is a human donor with common variable immunodeficiency. The DNA read from the CDR3 is TGCGCCAGCAGCTTAGGGCAGGGCGGCGGCGAG. Its translation: CASSLGQGGGE. In full, the CDR3 is CASSLGQGGGEQYF. The full variable domain, with the rest looked up from reference TRBV5-1 and TRBJ2-7, is KAGVTQTPRYLIKTRGQQVTLSCSPISGHRSVSWYQQTPGQGLQFLFEYFSETQRNKGNFPGRFSGRQFSNSRSEMNVSTLELGDSALYLCASSLGQGGGEQYFGPGTRLTVT.